The entry below gives a single TCR beta chain sequence along with its context. A junction boundary mismatches the germline segment, possibly from a read error. This sample is part of a study of response to subunit inactivated influenza vaccine. Via MiXCR, TCRdb re-called the RT-PCR reads, giving one row per CDR3 protein. This sample has approximately 520,000 distinct CDR3 sequences, with approximately 15% found just once. Germline V gene data show CDR1 as MNHEY and CDR2 as SMNVEV (reference sequence). The CDR3 is 18 amino acids. The sample in question was CD4+ T cells sorted from PBMCs, obtained less than 30 months after vaccination. This clonotype originated in a man aged 45 to 75 who received an inactivated influenza vaccine. The rearrangement joins TRBV27 to TRBJ2-5, with 15 bases that match TRBD2. CDR3 sequence reads: CASSPESGTSGRQGTQYF. As DNA, the CDR3 is TGTGCCAGCAGCCCCGAGTCGGGGACTAGCGGGAGGCAAGGGACCCAGTACTTC.